Below, 23 T cell receptor beta chains from the same sample are listed, as sequenced in a study of blood T cells in healthy people across ages. Alongside a J-beta primer mix, a sample-barcoded 5' primer served in a second PCR lasting about 6 to 11 cycles. MiXCR, applied by TCRdb to the 5' RACE reads, yields one record per CDR3 protein. The repertoire holds some 640,000 distinct CDR3 sequences, with approximately 30% as singletons. Input material: blood. The receptors were gathered from a woman aged 80 or over in good health.

The chain joins TRBV7-9 to TRBJ2-7, with 8 nucleotides matching TRBD2. Germline CDR1 SEHNR, CDR2 FQNEAQ (reference sequence). This CDR3 comprises 15 residues. The junction had 13 bases not matched to a gene; V was cut back by 5 bases and J by 7 bases. The CDR3 protein is CASSPRTSRDNEQYF. The CDR3 DNA is TGTGCCAGCAGCCCGAGGACTAGCAGGGACAATGAGCAGTACTTC.

This clonotype was counted ten times or more. The rearrangement uses TRBV6-6 and TRBJ1-2, with 7 positions matching TRBD1. The V and J ends lost 4 bases and 6 bases, in that order; junction bases with no gene match: 11. The CDR3 has 15 residues. Germline CDR1 and CDR2: MNHNY and SVGAGI (reference sequence). The CDR3 region has the DNA TGTGCCAGCAGTTCCGGGACAGTTCTTTTTGATGGCTACACCTTC. The encoded protein is CASSSGTVLFDGYTF.

This clonotype has ten or more counts. This rearrangement joins TRBV15 to TRBJ1-2; D call uncertain. Between the trimmed V and J ends, which lost 8 bases and 0 bases, there was a span of 16 bases. This CDR3 region has 15 residues. The germline V gene has CDR1 LNHNV and CDR2 YYDKDF (reference sequence). The CDR3 sequence is CATRRGRQSNYGYTF. The CDR3 coding sequence is TGTGCCACCCGCCGAGGACGGCAGTCTAACTATGGCTACACCTTC.

This clonotype came up many times. The chain has TRBV28 and TRBJ2-5; D possibly corresponds to TRBD1 (6 bases). Trimming removed 4 bases at V and 3 bases at J, with 9 bases between. Germline loops: CDR1 MDHEN, CDR2 SYDVKM. This CDR3 has 13 amino acids. The CDR3 DNA reads as TGTGCCAGCAGTTCCTCAGGGGAAGAGACCCAGTACTTC. The encoded protein is CASSSSGEETQYF.

The CDR3 bases are TGCAGCGCTCAGGGGCCTAGCGGGAGTGATACGCAGTATTTT. Encoded protein: CSAQGPSGSDTQYF. The chain is built from TRBV29-1 and TRBJ2-3; the match to TRBD2 covers 10 bases. The CDR3 totals 14 residues. The germline V gene encodes CDR1 SQVTM and CDR2 ANQGSEA. The J segment lost 6 bases and the V segment lost 7 bases, leaving 10 bases of the junction unmatched.

This clonotype appeared many times. V usage is TRBV12-3 or TRBV12-4 and J usage is TRBJ1-5; 8 bases match TRBD1. This CDR3 region has 14 residues. The junction had 2 bases not matched to a gene; V was cut back by 6 bases and J by 1 base. The CDR3 sequence: CASSRTGSNQPQHF. The CDR3 DNA sequence: TGTGCCAGCAGCCGGACAGGGAGCAATCAGCCCCAGCATTTT.

The rearrangement uses TRBV2 and TRBJ2-7, with 8 nucleotides matching TRBD1. Germline V gene data show CDR1 as SNHLY and CDR2 as FYNNEI. This CDR3 has 14 amino acids. V was pared by 3 bases and J by 5 bases, with 6 bases of the junction left unmatched. Written as DNA, the CDR3 is TGTGCCAGCAGTGATCGGGGACAGGAAAACGAGCAGTACTTC. It is translated as CASSDRGQENEQYF.

Only a few counts were recorded for this clonotype. The rearrangement uses TRBV5-1 and TRBJ2-1; tentative D call: TRBD2 (6 bases). The J call may be incorrect, as the DNA end agrees better with TRBJ2-7. The CDR3 has 15 residues. Germline V gene data show CDR1 as SGHRS and CDR2 as YFSETQ. This chain's CDR3 is CASSPGRTTYNEQYF. The CDR3 DNA follows: TGCGCCAGCAGCCCAGGGCGGACTACCTACAATGAGCAGTACTTC.

V gene TRBV7-2 combines with J gene TRBJ2-2; weak D call: TRBD1 (8 bases). The CDR3 contains 16 residues. The germline V gene encodes CDR1 SGHTA and CDR2 FQGNSA. V was shortened by 2 bases and J by 6 bases, with 16 bases between the two germline ends. The CDR3: CASSLNRGGWSGELFF. In DNA, the CDR3 is TGTGCCAGCAGCTTAAACAGGGGGGGTTGGTCCGGGGAGCTGTTTTTT. The complete variable domain, with remaining parts taken from reference TRBV7-2 and TRBJ2-2, reads GAGVSQSPSNKVTEKGKDVELRCDPISGHTALYWYRQSLGQGLEFLIYFQGNSAPDKSGLPSDRFSAERTGGSVSTLTIQRTQQEDSAVYLCASSLNRGGWSGELFFGEGSRLTVL.

This clonotype was counted ten times or more. The rearrangement links TRBV5-1 to TRBJ2-5; 8 positions match TRBD1. This CDR3 is 16 amino acids long. Germline-derived CDR1 and CDR2 are SGHRS and YFSETQ. The V segment lost 4 bases and the J segment 0 bases; nucleotides outside the gene matches: 8. The CDR3 region has the DNA TGCGCCAGCAGCCGGAAGGGACAGGAGTACCAAGAGACCCAGTACTTC. The encoded protein is CASSRKGQEYQETQYF.

Only a few counts were recorded for this clonotype. A much larger clone lies one base from this, so it may be a read error. The chain is built from TRBV24-1 and TRBJ1-2, with 7 bases matching TRBD1. Germline V lookup: CDR1 KGHDR, CDR2 SFDVKD. The CDR3 extends over 14 amino acids. Trimming cost V 7 bases and J 8 bases; bases outside gene matches: 12. The CDR3 bases are TGTGCCACCAGGGAGCGGGGACAGTCGAAGGGCTACACCTTC. Its translation is CATRERGQSKGYTF.

This clonotype was found many times. The chain employs TRBV20-1 and TRBJ2-7; no clear D gene. V lost 6 bases to trimming and J lost 2 bases, with 17 bases between them. Germline CDR1 reads DFQATT; CDR2 reads SNEGSKA (reference sequence). The CDR3 totals 14 residues. CDR3 nucleotides: TGCAGTGCCGCCCGATCTAGTACGGCCTACGAGCAGTACTTC. Residues: CSAARSSTAYEQYF.

This clonotype was detected many times. The rearrangement links TRBV29-1 to TRBJ1-1; D call uncertain. Germline V CDR1 and CDR2: SQVTM, ANQGSEA. V lost 4 bases, J lost 4 bases, and 19 bases lay in between. The CDR3 has 15 residues. CDR3 sequence (DNA): TGCAGCGTTGTAATAAGGGTCCCCCGGGGCACTGAAGCTTTCTTT. This gives the protein CSVVIRVPRGTEAFF. The variable domain in full, completed from reference TRBV29-1 and TRBJ1-1, reads SAVISQKPSRDICQRGTSLTIQCQVDSQVTMMFWYRQQPGQSLTLIATANQGSEATYESGFVIDKFPISRPNLTFSTLTVSNMSPEDSSIYLCSVVIRVPRGTEAFFGQGTRLTVV.

This clonotype was observed at least ten times. The chain recombines TRBV15 with TRBJ1-2; a weak D match, TRBD1 (5 bases). In germline, CDR1 is LNHNV, CDR2 YYDKDF (reference sequence). V lost 0 bases, J lost 4 bases, and 15 bases lay in between. The CDR3 contains 16 residues. The CDR3 DNA reads TGTGCCACCAGCAGAGAAGCGGGGGTCAGGACCTATGGCTACACCTTC. It specifies CATSREAGVRTYGYTF.

This clonotype was detected ten times or more. The rearrangement uses TRBV4-1 and TRBJ1-2, with D perhaps matching TRBD1 (5 bases). Trimming left V 4 bases short and J 0 bases short, with 15 bases between. The CDR3 length is 16 residues. Germline values: CDR1 MGHRA, CDR2 YSYEKL. The CDR3 is CASSPEGQNPNYGYTF. CDR3 nucleotides: TGCGCCAGCAGCCCAGAAGGACAAAATCCTAACTATGGCTACACCTTC.

The chain recombines TRBV12-3 or TRBV12-4 with TRBJ2-1; D uncertain. The CDR3 is 12 amino acids. V was shortened by 6 bases and J by 9 bases, with 12 bases between the two germline ends. The CDR3 DNA reads TGTGCCAGCAGGACGACTCCCATTGAGCAGTTCTTC. Its translation: CASRTTPIEQFF.

The rearrangement uses TRBV20-1 and TRBJ1-2; D is uncertain. The CDR3 sequence is 13 residues long. V dropped 6 bases and J dropped 4 bases, with 15 bases sitting between them. Germline-derived CDR1 and CDR2 are DFQATT and SNEGSKA (reference sequence). The CDR3, as DNA: TGCAGTGCCCGCCTGACCCGGACCTATGGCTACACCTTC. It translates to CSARLTRTYGYTF.

To note about this clonotype: This clone may be a read error of a much larger clone one base away. The chain employs TRBV7-9 and TRBJ2-7; D possibly corresponds to TRBD1 (5 bases). CDR3 length equals 14 residues. CDR1 is SEHNR and CDR2 is FQNEAQ in the germline V gene (reference sequence). CDR3 nucleotide sequence: TGTGCCAGCAGCTCGGCAGGGCAGGCCTACGAGCGGTACTTC. This codes for CASSSAGQAYERYF.

This rearrangement joins TRBV5-1 to TRBJ2-7; 7 bases match TRBD1. The CDR3 has 16 amino acids. Germline CDR1 reads SGHRS; CDR2 reads YFSETQ. J lost 7 bases, V lost 1 base, and 14 bases had no gene match. Written as DNA, the CDR3 is TGCGCCAGCAGCTTGATTGGGACAGATCATTACAATGAGCAGTACTTC. It translates to CASSLIGTDHYNEQYF.

This clonotype was recorded many times. With a much larger clone just one base away, this may be a read error. This chain links TRBV29-1 with TRBJ2-1, with D possibly being TRBD1 (6 bases). The CDR3 totals 14 residues. The germline V gene encodes CDR1 SQVTM and CDR2 ANQGSEA. V shed 5 bases and J shed 0 bases, with 11 bases lying between them. DNA for the CDR3: TGCAGCGTTCAGGGGAGTGACTCCTACAATGAGCAGTTCTTC. It encodes CSVQGSDSYNEQFF.

This clonotype was counted ten times or more. The rearrangement joins TRBV12-3 or TRBV12-4 to TRBJ2-7; D is perhaps TRBD2 (6 bases). Trimming stripped 6 bases from V and 7 bases from J, with 13 bases between. CDR3 size: 12 residues. The CDR3 bases are TGTGCCAGCAGCCGCGGGGCCGTGGAGCAGTACTTC. Translation: CASSRGAVEQYF.

This clonotype appeared many times. The genes are TRBV20-1 and TRBJ2-4; 9 bases map to TRBD1. TRBJ2-7 explains the end of the DNA better; the J call may be wrong. From germline, CDR1 is DFQATT and CDR2 SNEGSKA (reference sequence). The CDR3 totals 16 residues. For the CDR3, the DNA is TGCAGTGCTAGAGACCTCCGCGGAGGGACAGGGAACGAGCAGTACTTC. Translation gives CSARDLRGGTGNEQYF.

This clonotype was counted a few times. Just one base apart from a much larger clone, this may be a read error. This chain uses TRBV7-2 with TRBJ2-5, with 7 bases lining up with TRBD1. The J call is in doubt because the DNA end fits TRBJ2-7 better. The germline V gene encodes CDR1 SGHTA and CDR2 FQGNSA. The CDR3 is made up of 14 amino acids. Here the CDR3 DNA reads TGTGCCGGCAGCTTGCCAGGGGGTACCTACGAGCAGTACTTC. Its protein is CAGSLPGGTYEQYF.